These 32 T cell receptor beta chains were sequenced from one sample in a study of PD-1 blockade in classical Hodgkin lymphoma. Indicated time point: cycle 4 day 1 (C4D1), after 5 to 7 weeks of nivolumab. Every one of the patients relapsed after autologous stem cell transplantation (brentuximab vedotin exposure was variable). Some clones are missing from TCRdb's copy, which holds only in-frame ones; the method was immunoSEQ multiplex PCR. The sample holds tens of thousands of clones; around nine tenths are singletons and the top ten take approximately 8%. The starting material was peripheral blood mononuclear cells (PBMCs), obtained before the fourth cycle of nivolumab. The receptor set was obtained from a human donor with classical Hodgkin lymphoma.

This rearrangement joins TRBV7-6 to TRBJ2-1; D call uncertain. Trimming shortened V by 5 bases and J by 1 base, and 9 bases separated the two germline ends. The germline CDR1 and CDR2 sequences are SGHVS and FNYEAQ. The CDR3 is 14 amino acids. CDR3 region: CASSDVSSYNEQFF. CDR3 in DNA: TGTGCCAGCAGCGATGTCAGTTCCTACAATGAGCAGTTCTTC.

The CDR3 loop is CASRLGDRFAGNTIYF. CDR3 bases: TGTGCAAGTCGCTTAGGGGACAGGTTTGCCGGAAACACCATATATTTT. The chain has TRBV12-2 and TRBJ1-3; the table assigns TRBD1, which was not confirmed against the DNA. TRBV12-2 is designated a pseudogene. This CDR3 is built from 16 residues.

The chain carries TRBV12-5 and TRBJ1-1, with 11 bases fitting TRBD1. The germline CDR1 and CDR2 sequences are LGHNT and FRNRAP. Germline trimming cut 4 bases from V and 11 bases from J; bases unmatched to any gene: 15. There are 16 residues in the CDR3. The CDR3 DNA is TGTGCTAGTGGTTCCACGGACAGGGGGCCAGGATCTAGGGCTTTCTTT. Encoded protein: CASGSTDRGPGSRAFF.

The chain links TRBV27 to TRBJ1-6; TRBD1 is a possible D gene (5 bases). The length of the CDR3 is 16 residues. Trimming shortened V by 4 bases and J by 3 bases, and 13 bases separated the two germline ends. The germline V gene has CDR1 MNHEY and CDR2 SMNVEV (reference sequence). CDR3: CASSSSDTVYNSPLHF. In DNA form, the CDR3 reads TGTGCCAGCAGTTCATCGGACACGGTCTATAATTCACCCCTCCACTTT.

The chain links TRBV9 to TRBJ2-1, with 8 nucleotides matching TRBD2. Per germline, CDR1 SGDLS and CDR2 YYNGEE. The CDR3 extends over 15 amino acids. Unmatched junction bases numbered 10, after V lost 3 bases and J lost 8 bases. The CDR3 region has the DNA TGTGCCAGCAGCGCCCGAAGCGGGAGTAGCTATGAGCAGTTCTTC. It specifies CASSARSGSSYEQFF.

The V call is TRBV28, the J call TRBJ1-5; D not resolved. Germline lookup yields CDR1 MDHEN and CDR2 SYDVKM. The ends were cut back, 7 bases at V and 4 bases at J, with 8 bases in the middle. The CDR3 contains 12 residues. CDR3 bases: TGTGCCAGCAACCCAAGAAATCAGCCCCAGCATTTT. Translating it yields CASNPRNQPQHF. The variable domain in full, completed from reference TRBV28 and TRBJ1-5, reads DVKVTQSSRYLVKRTGEKVFLECVQDMDHENMFWYRQDPGLGLRLIYFSYDVKMKEKGDIPEGYSVSREKKERFSLILESASTNQTSMYLCASNPRNQPQHFGDGTRLSIL.

The chain carries TRBV6-5 and TRBJ2-7; D is unclear. Germline V gene lookup returns CDR1 MNHEY and CDR2 SVGAGI. The CDR3 covers 15 residues. V was shortened by 4 bases and J by 4 bases, with 17 bases between the two germline ends. In nucleotides, the CDR3 is TGTGCCAGCAGTTCCACGACCGGACGGCGTTACGAGCAGTACTTC. Protein sequence: CASSSTTGRRYEQYF.

The rearrangement uses TRBV28 and TRBJ2-1, with D perhaps matching TRBD1 (5 bases). The germline V and J ends were trimmed by 2 bases and 5 bases, with 22 bases remaining between them. The CDR3 contains 18 residues. The germline V gene encodes CDR1 MDHEN and CDR2 SYDVKM. CDR3 loop: CASSLGQGGLGSNNEQFF. The DNA of the CDR3 is TGTGCCAGCAGTTTAGGGCAGGGCGGTCTGGGGTCCAACAATGAGCAGTTCTTC.

The chain recombines TRBV19 with TRBJ2-1; perhaps TRBD1 as D (6 bases). This CDR3 is built from 14 residues. The ends were cut back, 6 bases at V and 0 bases at J, with 9 bases in the middle. CDR1 LNHDA and CDR2 SQIVND come from the germline V gene (reference sequence). The CDR3 here is CASRGQSSYNEQFF. The CDR3 DNA reads TGTGCCAGTAGGGGACAAAGCTCCTACAATGAGCAGTTCTTC.

The rearrangement uses TRBV15 and TRBJ2-5; D is possibly TRBD1 or TRBD2 (5 bases each). The ends were cut back, 0 bases at V and 4 bases at J, with 9 bases in the middle. Germline CDR1 and CDR2: LNHNV and YYDKDF (reference sequence). The CDR3 length is 14 residues. The CDR3 sequence is CATSRDRGRETQYF. CDR3 DNA sequence: TGTGCCACCAGCAGAGATCGGGGCCGAGAGACCCAGTACTTC.

The chain joins TRBV18 to TRBJ2-3; 12 bases map to TRBD2. Looked up from germline, CDR1 is KGHSH and CDR2 is LQKENI. V was clipped by 2 bases and J by 0 bases; unmatched bases: 6. CDR3 length equals 18 residues. In DNA form, the CDR3 reads TGTGCCAGCTCACCAAGATCTCTAGCGGGAGGGAGCACAGATACGCAGTATTTT. As protein: CASSPRSLAGGSTDTQYF.

The rearrangement links TRBV13 to TRBJ2-1, with D maybe TRBD1 (5 bases). The V end was cut by 3 bases, the J end by 8 bases, with 17 bases between. CDR1 and CDR2 (germline): PRHDT, FYEKMQ (reference sequence). The CDR3 is made up of 15 amino acids. The CDR3 sequence is CASSFKGMGQDEQFF. For the CDR3, the DNA is TGTGCCAGCAGCTTCAAGGGGATGGGCCAAGATGAGCAGTTCTTC.

The rearrangement uses TRBV19 and TRBJ1-2; D is perhaps TRBD1 (6 bases). Trimming removed 6 bases from V and 3 bases from J, with 11 bases in between. Germline lookup yields CDR1 LNHDA and CDR2 SQIVND (reference sequence). This CDR3 contains 13 residues. The CDR3 DNA sequence: TGTGCCAGTAGGCGGGGGCGCGACTATGGCTACACCTTC. As protein: CASRRGRDYGYTF.

The chain uses TRBV5-1 and TRBJ2-7, with D unclear. Trimming left V 1 base short and J 0 bases short, with 11 bases between. CDR1 is SGHRS and CDR2 is YFSETQ in the germline V gene. CDR3 length: 15 amino acids. In nucleotides, the CDR3 is TGCGCCAGCAGCTTGTTTGGCAGCACCTCCTACGAGCAGTACTTC. Amino acid sequence: CASSLFGSTSYEQYF.

This clone has more than one count but fewer than ten. The V call is TRBV7-9, the J call TRBJ2-2; 8 nucleotides match TRBD1. J was trimmed by 4 bases and V by 4 bases; bases with no gene match: 2. CDR1 is SEHNR and CDR2 is FQNEAQ in the germline V gene (reference sequence). The CDR3 has 14 amino acids. The CDR3 nucleotides read TGTGCCAGCAGCTCGACAGGGGCCACCGGGGAGCTGTTTTTT. It translates to CASSSTGATGELFF.

The chain uses TRBV6-6 and TRBJ1-6; D is uncertain. Germline V CDR1 and CDR2: MNHNY, SVGAGI (reference sequence). Trimming took 0 bases from V and 11 from J, leaving 11 bases between them. The CDR3 totals 14 residues. DNA of the CDR3: TGTGCCAGCAGTTACTCAAGGAATATGGCACCCCTCCACTTT. It encodes CASSYSRNMAPLHF.

The chain couples TRBV19 to TRBJ1-5; 8 bases are shared with TRBD1. V lost 3 bases and J lost 4; bases outside the gene matches: 2. The CDR3 spans 14 residues. Germline-derived CDR1 and CDR2 are LNHDA and SQIVND (reference sequence). The DNA for the CDR3 is TGTGCCAGTAGTATCCGACAGGGGAATCAGCCCCAGCATTTT. Amino acids: CASSIRQGNQPQHF.

This chain joins TRBV29-1 and TRBJ2-3; maybe TRBD1 (8 bases). CDR1 SQVTM and CDR2 ANQGSEA come from the germline V gene. The CDR3 spans 20 residues. V gave up 2 bases and J gave up 6 bases, with 33 bases separating them. The CDR3, as DNA: TGCAGCGTTGAATTTTTTACCGGGGTAGGACAGGGACTAATTAGGGATACGCAGTATTTT. As protein: CSVEFFTGVGQGLIRDTQYF.

The rearrangement joins TRBV4-1 to TRBJ1-6; D perhaps matches TRBD1 (5 bases). Looked up from germline, CDR1 is MGHRA and CDR2 is YSYEKL. The germline V and J ends were trimmed by 0 bases and 9 bases, with 12 bases remaining between them. The CDR3 is made up of 15 amino acids. CDR3 sequence reads: CASSQEPAGISPLHF. The CDR3 bases are TGCGCCAGCAGCCAAGAACCCGCAGGGATTTCACCCCTCCACTTT.

The chain joins TRBV11-2 to TRBJ2-7, with unresolved D. The CDR3 has 15 residues. Trimming left V 5 bases short and J 6 bases short, with 20 bases between. Germline CDR1 and CDR2: SGHAT and FQNNGV. The CDR3 protein is CASSALWAASVEQYF. Written as DNA, the CDR3 is TGTGCCAGCAGCGCCCTATGGGCCGCCTCCGTCGAGCAGTACTTC. Using reference TRBV11-2 and TRBJ2-7 for the parts outside the CDR3, the full variable domain is EAGVAQSPRYKIIEKRQSVAFWCNPISGHATLYWYQQILGQGPKLLIQFQNNGVVDDSQLPKDRFSAERLKGVDSTLKIQPAKLEDSAVYLCASSALWAASVEQYFGPGTRLTVT.

The chain carries TRBV4-2 and TRBJ2-3; D assignment may be TRBD1 or TRBD2 (5 bases each). The CDR3 totals 15 residues. The germline V gene encodes CDR1 LGHNA and CDR2 YNFKEQ. Trimming removed 1 base at V and 5 bases at J, with 13 bases between. The CDR3, as DNA: TGTGCCAGCAGCCAAGGCCGGGGCGAGGGAGATACGCAGTATTTT. Residues: CASSQGRGEGDTQYF.

This clone was seen a single time. This chain joins TRBV6-5 and TRBJ2-1, with TRBD2 matching over 10 bases. This CDR3 spans 13 amino acids. Germline V lookup: CDR1 MNHEY, CDR2 SVGAGI. J gave up 9 bases and V 10 bases, and 9 bases lay outside the gene matches. The CDR3 region has the DNA TGTGCCACCAAGGGAGCGGGGGGGGGTGAGCAGTTCTTC. This sequence encodes CATKGAGGGEQFF.

The V call is TRBV9, the J call TRBJ2-5; a possible D gene is TRBD2 (7 bases). The CDR3 has 18 residues. V lost 0 bases and J 2 bases, leaving 20 bases between the germline ends. Germline lookup yields CDR1 SGDLS and CDR2 YYNGEE. CDR3 DNA sequence: TGTGCCAGCAGCGTAGGGCTCCAGTGGCGGGGGCAGCAAGAGACCCAGTACTTC. It encodes CASSVGLQWRGQQETQYF.

V and J are TRBV2 and TRBJ1-4, with a weak D call TRBD1 (6 bases). This CDR3 has 12 residues. The V end was cut by 5 bases, the J end by 8 bases, with 9 bases between. Germline lookup yields CDR1 SNHLY and CDR2 FYNNEI. CDR3: CASSQGGEKLFF. The CDR3 region has the DNA TGTGCCAGCAGTCAAGGGGGAGAAAAACTGTTTTTT.

This clone was seen once. The rearrangement links TRBV29-1 to TRBJ2-2; the D call may be TRBD1 or TRBD2 (5 bases each). The CDR3 extends over 13 amino acids. The germline gives CDR1 SQVTM, CDR2 ANQGSEA. V gave up 7 bases and J gave up 0 bases, with 9 bases separating them. This CDR3 is CSAGTANTGELFF. CDR3 coding DNA: TGCAGCGCAGGGACGGCGAACACCGGGGAGCTGTTTTTT.

The V gene is TRBV27, the J gene TRBJ1-1; D gene unclear. Between the trimmed V and J ends, which lost 2 bases and 5 bases, there was a span of 9 bases. Germline assignment: CDR1 MNHEY and CDR2 SMNVEV (reference sequence). This CDR3 spans 13 amino acids. CDR3 region: CASSLVGFTEAFF. CDR3 coding DNA: TGTGCCAGCAGTTTAGTGGGATTTACTGAAGCTTTCTTT.

This clone was observed a few times. CDR3 residues: CASSNDRTNQPQHF. As DNA, the CDR3 is TGTGCCAGCAGTAATGACAGGACCAATCAGCCCCAGCATTTT. The V call is TRBV28, the J call TRBJ1-5, with D perhaps matching TRBD1 (6 bases). CDR1 is MDHEN, CDR2 SYDVKM, per germline. The CDR3 runs 14 residues. With 5 bases removed from V and 3 bases from J, the gap between germline ends came to 11 bases.

The chain combines TRBV25-1 with TRBJ2-5; 9 bases line up with TRBD1. Trimming took 11 bases from V and 5 from J; bases not matched to a gene: 6. Germline V gene lookup returns CDR1 MGHDK and CDR2 SYGVNS. The CDR3 sequence is 12 residues long. CDR3 sequence reads: CAVGDRDETQYF. DNA of the CDR3: TGTGCCGTCGGGGACAGGGACGAGACCCAGTACTTC.

In this sample, this clone turned up a few times. The chain joins TRBV28 to TRBJ1-2; D call uncertain. The V gene lost 3 bases and the J gene lost 8 bases, with 7 bases spanning the gap. The CDR3 runs 11 residues. CDR1 and CDR2 from the germline V gene are MDHEN and SYDVKM. The CDR3 DNA sequence: TGTGCCAGCAGTTTCGCGGGCGGCTACACCTTC. It yields the protein CASSFAGGYTF.

V is TRBV18 and J is TRBJ1-1; no clear D gene. With 5 bases removed from V and 3 bases from J, the gap between germline ends came to 16 bases. Per germline, CDR1 KGHSH and CDR2 LQKENI. The CDR3 has 15 amino acids. Here the CDR3 reads CASSASSQHDTEAFF. DNA of the CDR3: TGTGCCAGCTCAGCAAGTAGCCAGCATGACACTGAAGCTTTCTTT.

A single count supports this clone. The J gene is TRBJ2-5, the V gene TRBV7-9; D remains ambiguous. This CDR3 is 13 amino acids long. Germline CDR1 SEHNR, CDR2 FQNEAQ (reference sequence). Trimming removed 5 bases at V and 4 bases at J, with 11 bases between. The DNA of the CDR3 is TGTGCCAGCAGCATTGGGCTTATAGAGACCCAGTACTTC. Protein: CASSIGLIETQYF.

This chain uses TRBV27 with TRBJ2-5, with 7 bases identical to TRBD2. The CDR3 runs 13 residues. Germline V gives CDR1 MNHEY, CDR2 SMNVEV (reference sequence). With 6 bases clipped from V and 2 bases from J, the junction kept 3 bases outside the gene matches. The CDR3, as DNA: TGTGCCAGCAGAGATAGCGGGCAAGAGACCCAGTACTTC. It is translated as CASRDSGQETQYF.